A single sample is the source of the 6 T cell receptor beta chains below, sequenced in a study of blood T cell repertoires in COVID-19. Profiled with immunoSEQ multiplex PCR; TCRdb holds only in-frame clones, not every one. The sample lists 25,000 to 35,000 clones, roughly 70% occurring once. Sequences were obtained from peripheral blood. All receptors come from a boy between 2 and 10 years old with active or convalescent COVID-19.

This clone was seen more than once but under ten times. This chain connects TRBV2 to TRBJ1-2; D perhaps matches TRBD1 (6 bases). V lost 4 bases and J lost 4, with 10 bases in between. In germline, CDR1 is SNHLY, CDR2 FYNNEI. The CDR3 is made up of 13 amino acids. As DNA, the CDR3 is TGTGCCAGCAGTGGACAGGCCGGCTATGGCTACACCTTC. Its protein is CASSGQAGYGYTF.

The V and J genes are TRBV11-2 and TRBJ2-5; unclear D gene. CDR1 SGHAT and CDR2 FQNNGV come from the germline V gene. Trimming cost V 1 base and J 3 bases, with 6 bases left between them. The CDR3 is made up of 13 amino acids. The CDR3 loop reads CASSLGQKETQYF. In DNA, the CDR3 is TGTGCCAGCAGCTTAGGGCAGAAAGAGACCCAGTACTTC.

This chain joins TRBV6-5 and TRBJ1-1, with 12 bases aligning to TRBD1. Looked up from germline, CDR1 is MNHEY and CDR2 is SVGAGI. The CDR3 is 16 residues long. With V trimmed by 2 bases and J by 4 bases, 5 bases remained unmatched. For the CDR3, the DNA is TGTGCCAGCAGTTACGGGACAGGGGGCAGGGCCACTGAAGCTTTCTTT. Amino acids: CASSYGTGGRATEAFF.

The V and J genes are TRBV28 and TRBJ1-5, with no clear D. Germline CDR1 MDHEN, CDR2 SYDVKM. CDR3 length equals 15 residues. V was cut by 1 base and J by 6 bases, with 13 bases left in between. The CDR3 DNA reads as TGTGCCAGCAGTTTATTAGGGAGGGCGGGTCAGCCCCAGCATTTT. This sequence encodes CASSLLGRAGQPQHF.

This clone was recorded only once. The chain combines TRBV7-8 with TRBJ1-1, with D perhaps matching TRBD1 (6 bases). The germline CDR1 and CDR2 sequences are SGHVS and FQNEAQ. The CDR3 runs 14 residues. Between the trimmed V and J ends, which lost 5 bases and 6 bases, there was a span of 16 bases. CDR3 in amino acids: CASSPSADSAEAFF. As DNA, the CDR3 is TGTGCCAGCAGCCCCTCGGCGGACAGCGCTGAAGCTTTCTTT.

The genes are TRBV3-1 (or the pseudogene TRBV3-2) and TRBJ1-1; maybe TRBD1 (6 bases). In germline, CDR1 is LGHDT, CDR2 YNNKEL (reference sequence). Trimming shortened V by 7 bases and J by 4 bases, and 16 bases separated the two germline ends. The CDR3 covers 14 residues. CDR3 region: CASTQGTGSTEAFF. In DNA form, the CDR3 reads TGTGCCAGCACCCAGGGGACCGGGAGCACTGAAGCTTTCTTT.